A single sample is the source of the 29 T cell receptor beta chains below, sequenced in a study of radiotherapy plus CTLA-4 blockade in lung cancer. Profiled with immunoSEQ multiplex PCR; TCRdb holds only in-frame clones, not every one. The sample includes approximately 47,000 clones, around four fifths of them seen just once. The starting material was peripheral blood, obtained from a patient treated with radiotherapy plus ipilimumab. The receptors shown here come from a human donor with non-small cell lung cancer who had stable disease on radiotherapy plus ipilimumab.

The gene calls are TRBV6-1 and TRBJ2-2; a possible D gene is TRBD1 (6 bases). V lost 8 bases and J 7 bases, leaving 14 bases between the germline ends. The CDR3 runs 13 residues. CDR1 and CDR2 from the germline V gene are MNHNS and SASEGT. The CDR3 nucleotides are TGTGCCAGCTCCCGAACAGGGTTCGGGGAGCTGTTTTTT. The encoded protein is CASSRTGFGELFF.

The V and J genes are TRBV4-1 and TRBJ1-1; 11 bases are shared with TRBD1. The CDR3 is 16 residues long. The V gene end was trimmed by 7 bases and the J gene end by 2 bases; junction bases not matched to a gene: 9. Germline CDR1 MGHRA, CDR2 YSYEKL. This CDR3 reads CASTHSDRGLNTEAFF. The CDR3 region has the DNA TGCGCCAGCACCCACTCGGACAGGGGGCTTAACACTGAAGCTTTCTTT.

The chain is built from TRBV4-3 and TRBJ2-4; D might be TRBD2 (5 bases). The CDR3 loop spans 17 amino acids. The V gene lost 0 bases and the J gene lost 3 bases, with 15 bases spanning the gap. Germline CDR1 reads LGHNA; CDR2 reads YSLEER. Written as DNA, the CDR3 is TGCGCCAGCAGCCAAGATTTTTCGGGAATGGACAAAAACATTCAGTACTTC. The encoded protein is CASSQDFSGMDKNIQYF.

The chain joins TRBV4-2 to TRBJ1-3, with 7 bases matching TRBD1. The CDR3 extends over 16 amino acids. J lost 0 bases, V lost 3 bases, and 5 bases had no gene match. The germline gives CDR1 LGHNA, CDR2 YNFKEQ. Written as DNA, the CDR3 is TGTGCCAGCAGCCATGAGGGACAGAACTCTGGAAACACCATATATTTT. Translating it yields CASSHEGQNSGNTIYF.

The chain has TRBV5-1 and TRBJ2-2; D gene uncertain. The CDR3 is made up of 14 amino acids. The germline V gene encodes CDR1 SGHRS and CDR2 YFSETQ. V lost 4 bases, J lost 5 bases, and 12 bases lay in between. In nucleotides, the CDR3 is TGCGCCAGCAGCCCCGGTCCGGGTACCGGGGAGCTGTTTTTT. Translation: CASSPGPGTGELFF.

J is TRBJ2-7 and V is TRBV15; 7 bases agree with TRBD1. V trimming: 9 bases; J trimming: 5 bases; junction bases outside the gene matches: 10. The V gene's germline CDR1 is LNHNV and CDR2 YYDKDF (reference sequence). This CDR3 has 13 amino acids. The CDR3 DNA is TGTGCCACTACTTCGGACAGGACAAACGAGCAGTACTTC. Its translation is CATTSDRTNEQYF.

The J gene is TRBJ2-7, the V gene TRBV11-2, with 12 bases lining up with TRBD2. The junction had 3 bases not matched to a gene; V was cut back by 1 base and J by 5 bases. Germline V gene sequence: CDR1 SGHAT, CDR2 FQNNGV. The CDR3 length is 15 residues. The CDR3 loop reads CASSLVPSGRDEQYF. In DNA, the CDR3 is TGTGCCAGCAGCTTAGTGCCTAGCGGGAGGGACGAGCAGTACTTC.

The CDR3 spells CASSLGGGRGSGEQFF. For the CDR3, the DNA is TGTGCCAGCAGCTTAGGAGGCGGGAGAGGGTCGGGTGAGCAGTTCTTC. The chain combines TRBV7-3 with TRBJ2-1; 7 positions agree with TRBD2. V was clipped by 2 bases and J by 9 bases; unmatched bases: 13. The germline V gene encodes CDR1 SGHTA and CDR2 FQGTGA. This CDR3 has 16 residues. Full variable domain (rest looked up from reference TRBV7-3 and TRBJ2-1): GAGVSQTPSNKVTEKGKYVELRCDPISGHTALYWYRQSLGQGPEFLIYFQGTGAADDSGLPNDRFFAVRPEGSVSTLKIQRTERGDSAVYLCASSLGGGRGSGEQFFGPGTRLTVL.

This rearrangement joins TRBV6-1 to TRBJ1-2; 8 nucleotides align to TRBD1. CDR3 length: 13 amino acids. Germline CDR1 and CDR2: MNHNS and SASEGT. V lost 4 bases to trimming and J lost 8 bases; unmatched junction nucleotides: 6. The CDR3 here is CASSGYRGLGYTF. CDR3 nucleotides: TGTGCCAGCAGTGGTTACAGGGGGTTAGGCTACACCTTC.

This clone was observed a few times. The chain recombines TRBV28 with TRBJ1-2; D is unclear. The CDR3 is 14 amino acids. V was shortened by 2 bases and J by 4 bases, with 11 bases between the two germline ends. Germline CDR1 MDHEN, CDR2 SYDVKM. The CDR3 region has the DNA TGTGCCAGCAGTTTAGTATCCAGGTCCTATGGCTACACCTTC. Protein product: CASSLVSRSYGYTF.

The chain recombines TRBV2 with TRBJ1-1; weak D call: TRBD1 (6 bases). This CDR3 has 13 amino acids. Germline CDR1 is SNHLY and CDR2 is FYNNEI. The V and J ends lost 7 bases and 7 bases respectively, with 16 bases between them. In nucleotides, the CDR3 is TGTGCCAGCACCCCACCAGGGGAGATTGAAGCTTTCTTT. It encodes CASTPPGEIEAFF.

The chain links TRBV6-1 to TRBJ1-5; weak D call: TRBD1 (5 bases). The germline V gene encodes CDR1 MNHNS and CDR2 SASEGT. Trimming removed 2 bases at V and 4 bases at J, with 12 bases between. The CDR3 sequence is 15 residues long. CDR3 sequence reads: CASSELGLKNQPQHF. In nucleotides, the CDR3 is TGTGCCAGCAGTGAATTGGGACTCAAGAATCAGCCCCAGCATTTT.

The chain carries TRBV30 and TRBJ2-7; 7 bases are shared with TRBD1. The CDR3 is made up of 14 amino acids. Germline CDR1 reads GTSNPN; CDR2 reads SVGIG (reference sequence). J gave up 5 bases and V 4 bases, and 11 bases lay outside the gene matches. Here the CDR3 DNA reads TGTGCCTGGACCCTACAGGGGTCAAGGGACGAGCAGTACTTC. Its translation is CAWTLQGSRDEQYF.

The chain uses TRBV30 and TRBJ2-2; 9 bases align to TRBD2. The CDR3 has 13 residues. The junction had 2 bases not matched to a gene; V was cut back by 0 bases and J by 9 bases. Germline V gives CDR1 GTSNPN, CDR2 SVGIG (reference sequence). The CDR3 sequence: CAWSVLAGRELFF. The CDR3 nucleotides read TGTGCCTGGAGTGTACTAGCGGGTCGGGAGCTGTTTTTT.

The rearrangement uses TRBV7-2 and TRBJ2-2; D gene ambiguous. The CDR3 length is 17 residues. The V and J ends lost 2 bases and 5 bases respectively, with 18 bases between them. Germline-derived CDR1 and CDR2 are SGHTA and FQGNSA. The CDR3 protein is CASSLNYAEVRTGELFF. The CDR3 DNA follows: TGTGCCAGCAGCTTAAACTACGCCGAAGTAAGGACCGGGGAGCTGTTTTTT.

This chain links TRBV5-1 with TRBJ2-5, with TRBD2 identical over 7 bases. Germline V CDR1 and CDR2: SGHRS, YFSETQ. J gave up 1 base and V 2 bases, and 8 bases lay outside the gene matches. This CDR3 has 16 residues. CDR3 residues: CASSLNPGGLQETQYF. For the CDR3, the DNA is TGCGCCAGCAGCTTAAACCCGGGAGGACTCCAAGAGACCCAGTACTTC. Complete variable domain (other parts from reference TRBV5-1 and TRBJ2-5): KAGVTQTPRYLIKTRGQQVTLSCSPISGHRSVSWYQQTPGQGLQFLFEYFSETQRNKGNFPGRFSGRQFSNSRSEMNVSTLELGDSALYLCASSLNPGGLQETQYFGPGTRLLVL.

The V and J genes are TRBV15 and TRBJ2-2, with 7 bases identical to TRBD2. The CDR3 is 16 amino acids. V gave up 0 bases and J gave up 4 bases; unmatched junction bases: 5. The germline gives CDR1 LNHNV, CDR2 YYDKDF (reference sequence). The CDR3 nucleotides read TGTGCCACCAGCAGAGATTTCGCGGGAGTCACCGGGGAGCTGTTTTTT. Translation: CATSRDFAGVTGELFF.

The chain carries TRBV9 and TRBJ2-5; TRBD2 matches at 7 bases. CDR1 is SGDLS, CDR2 YYNGEE, per germline. The CDR3 contains 16 residues. V was pared by 1 base and J by 1 base, with 7 bases of the junction left unmatched. The CDR3 sequence: CASSVIGSSGQETQYF. In nucleotides, the CDR3 is TGTGCCAGCAGCGTAATTGGGTCTAGCGGCCAAGAGACCCAGTACTTC.

This chain links TRBV2 with TRBJ2-3; 8 bases match TRBD1. From germline, CDR1 is SNHLY and CDR2 FYNNEI. The CDR3 has 15 residues. V was pared by 8 bases and J by 2 bases, with 9 bases of the junction left unmatched. The CDR3 DNA follows: TGTGCCAGCGTAGAAAGGGACAGGCTCACAGATACGCAGTATTTT. The encoded protein is CASVERDRLTDTQYF.

This chain joins TRBV25-1 and TRBJ2-2, with TRBD2 matching 7 bases. The germline CDR1 and CDR2 sequences are MGHDK and SYGVNS. The CDR3 sequence is 13 residues long. V was pared by 8 bases and J by 6 bases, with 6 bases of the junction left unmatched. The CDR3 bases are TGTGCCAGCCTGATGGGGGGGTCCGGGGAGCTGTTTTTT. Its protein product is CASLMGGSGELFF.

This clone was observed a single time. The rearrangement joins TRBV5-4 to TRBJ2-7, with 7 bases identical to TRBD2. Germline V lookup: CDR1 SGHNT, CDR2 YYREEE (reference sequence). With V trimmed by 3 bases and J by 2 bases, 14 bases remained unmatched. The CDR3 extends over 17 amino acids. Here the CDR3 reads CASSWGGASNDPYEQYF. Written as DNA, the CDR3 is TGTGCCAGCAGCTGGGGGGGTGCCAGCAACGACCCCTACGAGCAGTACTTC.

This clone was picked up a small number of times. The chain combines TRBV5-1 with TRBJ2-7; 10 positions match TRBD2. The germline V gene encodes CDR1 SGHRS and CDR2 YFSETQ. This CDR3 is built from 18 residues. V trimming: 5 bases; J trimming: 3 bases; junction bases outside the gene matches: 17. CDR3 sequence reads: CASSRGASGSQSLYEQYF. DNA of the CDR3: TGCGCCAGCAGTAGAGGGGCTAGCGGGAGTCAAAGTCTCTACGAGCAGTACTTC.

This sequence joins TRBV18 and TRBJ1-1; D is ambiguous. V was pared by 0 bases and J by 1 base, with 9 bases between. The CDR3 loop spans 15 amino acids. CDR1 is KGHSH, CDR2 LQKENI, per germline. DNA for the CDR3: TGTGCCAGCTCACCACCGGGCTTACAGAACACTGAAGCTTTCTTT. It yields the protein CASSPPGLQNTEAFF.

The gene calls are TRBV5-1 and TRBJ2-2, with 10 bases fitting TRBD2. J was trimmed by 0 bases and V by 8 bases; bases with no gene match: 4. Germline loops: CDR1 SGHRS, CDR2 YFSETQ. The CDR3 is made up of 15 amino acids. The CDR3 region is CASGLAASNTGELFF. DNA of the CDR3: TGCGCCAGTGGACTAGCGGCTTCGAACACCGGGGAGCTGTTTTTT.

The rearrangement uses TRBV4-1 and TRBJ2-5, with D maybe TRBD2 (5 bases). CDR3 size: 18 residues. Germline lookup yields CDR1 MGHRA and CDR2 YSYEKL. The V end lost 1 base, the J end lost 4 bases, and 22 bases lay between the germline ends. The CDR3 DNA sequence: TGCGCCAGCAGCCAAGGGGTCACTACGCGGAGGCGGGCAGAGACCCAGTACTTC. Its protein is CASSQGVTTRRRAETQYF.

CDR3 coding DNA: TGTGCCAGCAGCGTAGGCCTAGCTCCCAACGAGCAGTACTTC. It translates to CASSVGLAPNEQYF. The rearrangement uses TRBV9 and TRBJ2-7, with D maybe TRBD2 (5 bases). The CDR3 loop spans 14 amino acids. Looked up from germline, CDR1 is SGDLS and CDR2 is YYNGEE. The germline V and J ends were trimmed by 0 bases and 5 bases, with 12 bases remaining between them.

The rearrangement joins TRBV4-1 to TRBJ2-1, with 10 nucleotides matching TRBD2. Per germline, CDR1 MGHRA and CDR2 YSYEKL. J was trimmed by 7 bases and V by 1 base; bases with no gene match: 10. There are 17 residues in the CDR3. Written as DNA, the CDR3 is TGCGCCAGCAGCCAAGGACCTCTAGCGGGAGATCGTAATGAGCAGTTCTTC. Protein sequence: CASSQGPLAGDRNEQFF.

The chain uses TRBV2 and TRBJ1-3; possibly TRBD1 for D (5 bases). CDR3 length: 14 amino acids. Germline CDR1 reads SNHLY; CDR2 reads FYNNEI. V was pared by 7 bases and J by 0 bases, with 10 bases between. CDR3 in amino acids: CASITGYSGNTIYF. The CDR3 coding sequence is TGTGCCAGCATAACAGGATACTCTGGAAACACCATATATTTT.

J is TRBJ2-2 and V is TRBV5-5; D may be TRBD2 (5 bases). The CDR3 consists of 15 residues. CDR1 and CDR2 from the germline V gene are SGHKS and YYEKEE (reference sequence). Trimming removed 4 bases from V and 6 bases from J, with 16 bases in between. The CDR3 DNA sequence: TGTGCCAGCAGCACCGCAGGAGGACCCTCCGGGGAGCTGTTTTTT. The encoded protein is CASSTAGGPSGELFF.